These 19 T cell receptor beta chains originate from one sample sequenced in a study of blood T cells in healthy people across ages (dated by TCRdb to 2015 to 2017). Library preparation was by 5' RACE. Sequencing was carried out with an Illumina HiSeq 2500. A second PCR of 7 to 11 cycles was run with a J-beta primer mix and a sample-barcoded 5' primer. The raw public data were reprocessed by TCRdb itself: fastp quality trimming at Q25, MiXCR clonotype calling, in-frame beta chains only. Rows are unified per CDR3 protein, each entry keeping the most common DNA and genes. The sample yields around 800,000 distinct CDR3 sequences; under 80% were counted once. 28% of the sample is held by the ten biggest clonotypes. Sequencing used blood. The receptors stem from a man between 25 and 39 years old in good health.

This chain uses TRBV29-1 with TRBJ2-7, with 11 bases lining up with TRBD2. The CDR3 covers 14 residues. Germline V gene sequence: CDR1 SQVTM, CDR2 ANQGSEA. After removal of 8 bases from V and 2 bases from J, the junction contained 8 bases not matched to a gene. The CDR3 DNA sequence: TGCAGCACCCTGACTAGCGGGGCCCCCTACGAGCAGTACTTC. Translated, it gives CSTLTSGAPYEQYF.

The rearrangement uses TRBV9 and TRBJ2-7, with 7 nucleotides matching TRBD1. Germline CDR1 and CDR2: SGDLS and YYNGEE. J gave up 3 bases and V 0 bases, and 9 bases lay outside the gene matches. The length of the CDR3 is 16 residues. The CDR3: CASSVATGAPYYEQYF. The CDR3 DNA is TGTGCCAGCAGCGTAGCTACAGGGGCGCCTTACTACGAGCAGTACTTC.

The V call is TRBV7-2, the J call TRBJ1-5, with D unclear. Germline CDR1 reads SGHTA; CDR2 reads FQGNSA. V lost 5 bases and J 0 bases, leaving 11 bases between the germline ends. This CDR3 is built from 15 residues. The CDR3 reads CASSQQPNSNQPQHF. CDR3 DNA: TGTGCCAGCAGCCAACAACCAAATAGCAATCAGCCCCAGCATTTT. The full variable domain, its missing parts supplied by reference TRBV7-2 and TRBJ1-5, is GAGVSQSPSNKVTEKGKDVELRCDPISGHTALYWYRQSLGQGLEFLIYFQGNSAPDKSGLPSDRFSAERTGGSVSTLTIQRTQQEDSAVYLCASSQQPNSNQPQHFGDGTRLSIL.

This clonotype has at least ten counts. The V call is TRBV7-2, the J call TRBJ1-2; tentative D call: TRBD1 (5 bases). V shed 2 bases and J shed 6 bases, with 10 bases lying between them. This CDR3 has 13 amino acids. CDR1 and CDR2 from the germline V gene are SGHTA and FQGNSA. CDR3 loop: CASSLQGSDGYTF. CDR3 coding DNA: TGTGCCAGCAGCTTACAGGGAAGCGATGGCTACACCTTC.

The chain has TRBV29-1 and TRBJ2-7; 11 nucleotides match TRBD2. V was pared by 5 bases and J by 2 bases, with 2 bases of the junction left unmatched. The CDR3 covers 13 residues. In germline, CDR1 is SQVTM, CDR2 ANQGSEA. CDR3 amino acids: CSVKGLAAYEQYF. The DNA of the CDR3 is TGCAGCGTTAAGGGACTAGCGGCCTACGAGCAGTACTTC.

In the case of this clonotype: Its ends do not fully match the called genes, so a read error is possible. The V and J genes are TRBV7-9 and TRBJ2-7, with D uncertain. CDR1 SEHNR and CDR2 FQNEAQ come from the germline V gene (reference sequence). The CDR3 is made up of 15 amino acids. The chain's CDR3 is CASGLSRKSSYEQYF. For the CDR3, the DNA is TGTGCCAGCGGCTTATCGCGTAAAAGCTCCTACGAGCAGTACTTC.

This clonotype was recorded many times. This chain links TRBV7-2 with TRBJ2-7, with D unclear. This CDR3 has 11 residues. CDR1 SGHTA and CDR2 FQGNSA come from the germline V gene. V dropped 6 bases and J dropped 3 bases, with 6 bases sitting between them. The CDR3 sequence is CASSALYEQYF. CDR3 bases: TGTGCCAGCAGTGCTCTCTACGAGCAGTACTTC.

This clonotype has just a few counts. The chain joins TRBV4-2 to TRBJ2-3, with D maybe TRBD2 (7 bases). The CDR3 runs to 15 residues. Trimming cost V 0 bases and J 5 bases, with 12 bases left between them. Per the germline V gene, CDR1 is LGHNA and CDR2 is YNFKEQ. CDR3 sequence: CASSQDRGAKDTQYF. In DNA form, the CDR3 reads TGTGCCAGCAGCCAAGATCGGGGGGCCAAAGATACGCAGTATTTT.

This sequence joins TRBV10-2 and TRBJ1-5; a possible D gene is TRBD1 (6 bases). The germline V and J ends were trimmed by 6 bases and 6 bases, with 12 bases remaining between them. Germline assignment: CDR1 WSHSY and CDR2 SAAADI. The CDR3 runs 13 residues. The CDR3 loop reads CASREQGGQPQHF. CDR3 nucleotides: TGCGCCAGCAGGGAACAGGGTGGTCAGCCCCAGCATTTT.

J is TRBJ2-4 and V is TRBV9; possibly TRBD2 for D (6 bases). Trimming cost V 1 base and J 0 bases, with 11 bases left between them. This CDR3 region has 16 residues. CDR1 and CDR2 from the germline V gene are SGDLS and YYNGEE. In nucleotides, the CDR3 is TGTGCCAGCAGCGTAACAGGAGGGACAGCCAAAAACATTCAGTACTTC. Protein sequence: CASSVTGGTAKNIQYF.

The chain combines TRBV7-2 with TRBJ2-7; weak D call: TRBD1 (5 bases). Per the germline V gene, CDR1 is SGHTA and CDR2 is FQGNSA. Deletions cut 5 bases from V and 0 bases from J, with 17 bases between. The CDR3 length is 16 residues. CDR3 amino acids: CASSPRTGGYSYEQYF. For the CDR3, the DNA is TGTGCCAGCAGCCCGAGAACAGGCGGATACTCCTACGAGCAGTACTTC. Full variable domain (rest looked up from reference TRBV7-2 and TRBJ2-7): GAGVSQSPSNKVTEKGKDVELRCDPISGHTALYWYRQSLGQGLEFLIYFQGNSAPDKSGLPSDRFSAERTGGSVSTLTIQRTQQEDSAVYLCASSPRTGGYSYEQYFGPGTRLTVT.

This sequence joins TRBV28 and TRBJ2-4, with 7 bases aligning to TRBD1. This CDR3 contains 13 residues. From germline, CDR1 is MDHEN and CDR2 SYDVKM. V lost 1 base and J lost 7; bases outside the gene matches: 1. CDR3 sequence (DNA): TGTGCCAGCAGTTTATTCAGGGGGAACATTCAGTACTTC. Translating it yields CASSLFRGNIQYF.

A few counts support this clonotype. The chain is built from TRBV7-2 and TRBJ2-1; 9 bases agree with TRBD2. V gave up 3 bases and J gave up 3 bases; unmatched junction bases: 6. Per the germline V gene, CDR1 is SGHTA and CDR2 is FQGNSA. This CDR3 is built from 16 residues. The CDR3 sequence: CASSLGLADLYNEQFF. The DNA for the CDR3 is TGTGCCAGCAGCTTGGGACTAGCAGATCTCTACAATGAGCAGTTCTTC. Drawing the rest from reference TRBV7-2 and TRBJ2-1, the complete variable domain is GAGVSQSPSNKVTEKGKDVELRCDPISGHTALYWYRQSLGQGLEFLIYFQGNSAPDKSGLPSDRFSAERTGGSVSTLTIQRTQQEDSAVYLCASSLGLADLYNEQFFGPGTRLTVL.

This chain connects TRBV4-3 to TRBJ2-4, with a possible D match to TRBD2 (6 bases). TRBJ2-7 explains the end of the DNA better; the J call may be wrong. This CDR3 contains 16 residues. Germline values: CDR1 LGHNA, CDR2 YSLEER. CDR3 protein: CASSLTAGGRGYEQYF. CDR3 sequence (DNA): TGCGCCAGCAGCCTCACAGCCGGGGGTAGAGGGTACGAGCAGTACTTC.

The rearrangement links TRBV9 to TRBJ2-2, with 9 bases fitting TRBD2. CDR3 length: 15 residues. After removal of 0 bases from V and 7 bases from J, the junction contained 4 bases not matched to a gene. Germline CDR1 is SGDLS and CDR2 is YYNGEE. CDR3 coding DNA: TGTGCCAGCAGCGTAGGGCGGGGGGGCCTCGGGGAGCTGTTTTTT. It translates to CASSVGRGGLGELFF.

This clonotype was seen only a few times. This rearrangement joins TRBV29-1 to TRBJ2-3; D possibly uses TRBD1 or TRBD2 (5 bases each). Germline values: CDR1 SQVTM, CDR2 ANQGSEA. The CDR3 covers 15 residues. V was shortened by 8 bases and J by 2 bases, with 20 bases between the two germline ends. In DNA form, the CDR3 reads TGCAGCTCTGAGCCTCCGGGACCAAACACAGATACGCAGTATTTT. It is translated as CSSEPPGPNTDTQYF.

The genes are TRBV7-6 and TRBJ2-1; 7 bases are shared with TRBD1. This CDR3 has 16 amino acids. From germline, CDR1 is SGHVS and CDR2 FNYEAQ. Germline trimming cut 1 base from V and 2 bases from J; bases unmatched to any gene: 5. The CDR3 loop is CASSLEPTGTYNEQFF. The DNA of the CDR3 is TGTGCCAGCAGCTTAGAGCCGACAGGGACCTACAATGAGCAGTTCTTC.

This clonotype was counted a few times. The chain is built from TRBV20-1 and TRBJ2-7, with TRBD2 identical over 11 bases. The ends lost 0 bases at V and 3 bases at J; junction bases unmatched: 7. CDR1 and CDR2 from the germline V gene are DFQATT and SNEGSKA (reference sequence). The CDR3 runs 16 residues. CDR3 DNA: TGCAGTGCTAGAGAAACCCCACTAGCGGGGGACTACGAGCAGTACTTC. It specifies CSARETPLAGDYEQYF.

The sample holds a few counts of this clonotype. The V call is TRBV27, the J call TRBJ2-5, with D uncertain. CDR1 is MNHEY and CDR2 is SMNVEV in the germline V gene (reference sequence). V was pared by 5 bases and J by 0 bases, with 7 bases between. CDR3 length: 13 amino acids. CDR3 sequence (DNA): TGTGCCAGCAGTGGCACGTACCAAGAGACCCAGTACTTC. Translated, it gives CASSGTYQETQYF.